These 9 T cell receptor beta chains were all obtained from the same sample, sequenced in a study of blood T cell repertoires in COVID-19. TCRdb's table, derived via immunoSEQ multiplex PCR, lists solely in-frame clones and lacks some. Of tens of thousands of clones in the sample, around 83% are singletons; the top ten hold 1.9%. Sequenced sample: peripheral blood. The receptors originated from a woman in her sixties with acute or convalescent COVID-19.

Here the CDR3 DNA reads TGTGCCAGCCTCCAGGGGTTTCACACTGAAGCTTTCTTT. Translated: CASLQGFHTEAFF. The chain is built from TRBV28 and TRBJ1-1; TRBD1 might be the D (6 bases). The germline V and J ends were trimmed by 8 bases and 3 bases, with 13 bases remaining between them. This CDR3 is built from 13 residues. Germline V lookup: CDR1 MDHEN, CDR2 SYDVKM.

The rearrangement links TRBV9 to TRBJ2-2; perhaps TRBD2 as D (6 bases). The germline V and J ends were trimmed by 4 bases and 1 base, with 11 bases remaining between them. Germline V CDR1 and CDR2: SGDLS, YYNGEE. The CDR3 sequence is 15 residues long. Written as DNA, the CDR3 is TGTGCCAGCAGCCCCCTGGGGGGGAACACCGGGGAGCTGTTTTTT. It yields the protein CASSPLGGNTGELFF.

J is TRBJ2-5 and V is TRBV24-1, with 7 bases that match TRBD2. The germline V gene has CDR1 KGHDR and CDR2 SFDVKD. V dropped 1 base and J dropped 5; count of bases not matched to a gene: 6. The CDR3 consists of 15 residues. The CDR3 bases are TGTGCCACCAGTGATTTAGCGGGAAGGTGGGAGACCCAGTACTTC. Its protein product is CATSDLAGRWETQYF.

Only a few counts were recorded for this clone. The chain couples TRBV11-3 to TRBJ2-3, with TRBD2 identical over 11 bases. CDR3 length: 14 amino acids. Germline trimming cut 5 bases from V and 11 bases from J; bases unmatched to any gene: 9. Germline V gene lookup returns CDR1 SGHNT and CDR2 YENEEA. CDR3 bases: TGTGCCAGCAGCCTAGGGACTAGCGGCGGATGGCAGTATTTT. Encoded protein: CASSLGTSGGWQYF.

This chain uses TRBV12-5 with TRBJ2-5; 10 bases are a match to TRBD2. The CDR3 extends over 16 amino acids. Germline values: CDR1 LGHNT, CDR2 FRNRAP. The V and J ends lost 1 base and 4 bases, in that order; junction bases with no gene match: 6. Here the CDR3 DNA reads TGTGCTAGTGGTTTGGGGCTCCGACTAGCGGGAGAGACCCAGTACTTC. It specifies CASGLGLRLAGETQYF.

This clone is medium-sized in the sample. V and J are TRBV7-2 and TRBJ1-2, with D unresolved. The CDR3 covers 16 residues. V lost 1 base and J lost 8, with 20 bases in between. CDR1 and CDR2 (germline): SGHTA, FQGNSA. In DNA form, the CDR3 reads TGTGCCAGCAGCTTAGGGGCCCTGGGCCAGAGACGGGGCTACACCTTC. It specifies CASSLGALGQRRGYTF.

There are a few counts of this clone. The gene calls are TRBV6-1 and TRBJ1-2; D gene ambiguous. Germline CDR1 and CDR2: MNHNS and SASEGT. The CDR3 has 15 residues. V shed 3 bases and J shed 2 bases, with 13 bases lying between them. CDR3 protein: CASSERALLNYGYTF. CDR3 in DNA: TGTGCCAGCAGTGAGAGGGCCCTGCTAAACTATGGCTACACCTTC.

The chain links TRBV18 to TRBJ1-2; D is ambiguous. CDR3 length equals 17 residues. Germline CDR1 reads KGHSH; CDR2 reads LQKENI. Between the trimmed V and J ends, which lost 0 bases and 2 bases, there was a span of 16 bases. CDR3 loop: CASSPPTPAGSNYGYTF. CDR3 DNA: TGTGCCAGCTCACCACCTACCCCGGCGGGGTCGAACTATGGCTACACCTTC.

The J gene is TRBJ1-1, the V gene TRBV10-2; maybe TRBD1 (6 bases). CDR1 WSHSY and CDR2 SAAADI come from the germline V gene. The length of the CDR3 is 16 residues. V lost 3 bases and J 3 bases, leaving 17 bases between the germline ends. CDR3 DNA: TGCGCCAGCAGTGACCCGTTCGTCGGGGGGCACACTGAAGCTTTCTTT. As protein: CASSDPFVGGHTEAFF.